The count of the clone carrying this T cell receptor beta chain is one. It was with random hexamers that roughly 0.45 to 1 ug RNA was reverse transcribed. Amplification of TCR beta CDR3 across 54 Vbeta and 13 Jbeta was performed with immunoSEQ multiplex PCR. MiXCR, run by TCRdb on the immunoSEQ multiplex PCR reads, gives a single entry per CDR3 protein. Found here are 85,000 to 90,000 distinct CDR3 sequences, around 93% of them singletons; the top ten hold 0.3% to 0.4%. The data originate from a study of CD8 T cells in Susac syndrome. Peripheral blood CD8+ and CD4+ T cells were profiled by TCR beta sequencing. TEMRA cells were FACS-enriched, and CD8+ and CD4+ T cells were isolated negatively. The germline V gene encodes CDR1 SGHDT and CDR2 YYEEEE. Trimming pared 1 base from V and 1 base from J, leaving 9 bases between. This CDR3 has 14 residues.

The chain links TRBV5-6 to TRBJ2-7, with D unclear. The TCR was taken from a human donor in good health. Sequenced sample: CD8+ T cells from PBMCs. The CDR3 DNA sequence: TGTGCCAGCAGCTTGTCCGACATGTCCTACGAGCAGTACTTC. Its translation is CASSLSDMSYEQYF. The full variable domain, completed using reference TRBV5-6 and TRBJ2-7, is DAGVTQSPTHLIKTRGQQVTLRCSPKSGHDTVSWYQQALGQGPQFIFQYYEEEERQRGNFPDRFSGHQFPNYSSELNVNALLLGDSALYLCASSLSDMSYEQYFGPGTRLTVT.